This T cell receptor (beta chain) was documented in a study of cytotoxic CD8 clonotypes in ibrutinib-treated CLL. The assay was immunoSEQ multiplex PCR, and TCRdb's table has in-frame clones only and misses some. This sample has about 130,000 clones; 70% to 90% occur once, and the top ten carry about 1.9%. Worth noting for this clone: The junction departs from the called germline gene at one end, perhaps through a read error. Other DNA variants within this sample encode the same CDR3.

The CDR3 has 13 amino acids. Per the germline V gene, CDR1 is GTSNPN and CDR2 is SVGIG (reference sequence). The clonotype originates from a human donor with chronic lymphocytic leukemia. This rearrangement joins TRBV30 to TRBJ1-6; D remains ambiguous. The input for sequencing was PBMCs, taken after 24 months of ibrutinib treatment. The CDR3 coding sequence is TGTGCCTGGAGCGCCTTACAAAATTCACCTCTCCACTTT. Encoded protein: CAWSALQNSPLHF.